Described below is a single TCR beta chain sequence and its context. CDR1 is SGHTA and CDR2 is FQGTGA in the germline V gene. V shed 5 bases, J shed 6 bases, and the junction held 8 bases outside the gene matches. The CDR3 loop spans 15 amino acids. The sample originates from a study of blood T cell repertoires in COVID-19. Study overall: Material from acute and convalescent COVID-19 was sourced from the United States, Italy and Spain.

The protocol was immunoSEQ multiplex PCR, while the TCRdb copy is restricted to in-frame clones and leaves out a portion. The data show 200,000 to 250,000 clones, roughly 84% seen once. Sequences were obtained from peripheral blood. V usage is TRBV7-3 and J usage is TRBJ2-3; 10 bases agree with TRBD2. This sequence was found in a woman aged 80 or over with acute or convalescent COVID-19. The CDR3 nucleotides read TGTGCCAGCAGCCCCAGCGGGGGGGCTTGGGATACGCAGTATTTT. It encodes CASSPSGGAWDTQYF. Together with reference TRBV7-3 and TRBJ2-3, the CDR3 gives the full variable domain: GAGVSQTPSNKVTEKGKYVELRCDPISGHTALYWYRQSLGQGPEFLIYFQGTGAADDSGLPNDRFFAVRPEGSVSTLKIQRTERGDSAVYLCASSPSGGAWDTQYFGPGTRLTVL.